This TCR beta chain was identified in a study of shared clonotypes between healthy human individuals (dated by TCRdb to about 2020). At the level of the whole study: The cohort included three men and a couple of women between 18 and 49 years of age. For each donor, three plates each were used for CD4 naive and CD4 memory, two plates were used for CD8 naive, and one plate was used for CD8 memory. To estimate repertoire size and how much clonotypes are shared between individuals, the study performed deep sequencing of blood TCR repertoires from 4 to 6 healthy adults. To increase sequencing depth and limit assay-specific biases, different laboratories used diverse techniques to prepare libraries and sequence TCR repertoires. Per donor, leukapheresis produced somewhere between about 0.94 and 9 billion PBMCs. The full study reports these points: Sampling was restricted to blood, and TCR repertoires in tissues likely differ from the TCR repertoires found in blood. Larger estimated clonotype richness was generally found for naive subsets than for memory subsets. Even with the large sequencing depth, rarefaction of the sorted-subset datasets indicated that sequencing was incomplete. Higher generation probabilities were observed for clonotypes shared by all four sorted-subset donors than for non-shared clonotypes. Based on pairwise subsampling, the degree of clonotype sharing among donors was expected to be affected by sequencing depth. The genetic and exposure-history diversity represented was limited by the small number of donors. Sharing across a few donors was observed for around 4.8% of naive CD4, less than 4% of naive CD8, 2% to 2.5% of memory CD4, and around 0.42% of memory CD8 clonotypes.

Healthy HIV-negative adults with no recently reported acute infections or vaccinations were included as donors. Every donor was a Caucasian adult residing in Nashville, Tennessee, USA. CD4+ T cells were enriched by magnetic negative selection; naive cells were then positively selected on CD45RA, and the negative fraction formed the memory subset. After blood collection by leukapheresis, PBMCs were isolated using Ficoll-Histopaque density gradient centrifugation and then cryopreserved in the vapor phase of liquid nitrogen. Analytical flow cytometry was used to check the purity and quantity of each magnetically sorted T cell population. Genomic DNA was isolated from each sorted fraction and quantified by UV absorbance on a Nanodrop 2000c. With regard to this clone: No cognate antigen has been identified for it. No much larger clone is present one base from it, and per-base qualities are unavailable.

TCR CDR3 regions were amplified from genomic DNA by multiplex PCR using the deep immunoSEQ assay. Extracted genomic DNA from each cell subset was spread evenly across all wells of several immunoSEQ 96-well plates, with each plate serving as a replicate. For sorted subsets, approximately 190 ng genomic DNA, equal to 30,000 to 35,000 T cell genomes, was loaded into each replicate PCR. Purified libraries were measured with a Qubit 3.0 fluorometer, size-checked on a Bioanalyzer 2100, and measured again with the KAPA Library Quantification kit. Each immunoSEQ 96-well plate was sequenced on its own single-read 150-cycle Illumina NextSeq 550 flow cell. On the authors' methods: The immunoSEQ output contained only junctional sequences without quality scores, so filtering could not match that applied to full-length reads. To assign V/J genes and CDR3, sequences were annotated using PyIR, a Python wrapper for IgBLAST v1.9, with IMGT germline references. Any read was removed if the V/J assignment was weak (E-value above 1e-6), the CDR3 was missing, or the read contained stop codons, out-of-frame junctions, or ambiguous translated residues. V3J clonotypes were defined as sequences sharing an identical inferred V gene, J gene, and CDR3 amino acid sequence. To compute the percentage overlap between repertoires, the number of shared unique clonotypes was divided by the size of the smaller repertoire. RTK rarefaction, the Chao1 estimator, and Recon v2.1 estimates of unobserved clonotypes were used to assess repertoire richness. OLGA was used to compute generation probabilities for all TCRbeta clonotypes that the gDNA method yielded from a few donors. This immuneACCESS table, as held by TCRdb, lists in-frame sequences with V and J called but not all clones. Of the missing ones, under half trace to an unresolved V gene in checked studies; the others have no known cause. The V and J calls and clone size are taken from that table; D and trimming were inferred from the DNA. This sample gives over a million clones in total; approximately 72% of them show up just once. Jointly, the top ten make up about 1.5% of the sample.

The CDR3 starts with the cysteine, ends with the phenylalanine, and has 16 residues. Left in the record is the CDR3 DNA by itself, 48 bases read in frame from the first base. For CDR1 and CDR2, the germline V gene lists LGHNA and YSLEER. Between the V and J ends, shortened by 0 bases and 5 bases respectively, the junction contains 13 bases. This clonotype originated in a man between 18 and 29 years old in good health. The rearranged segments are TRBV4-3 and TRBJ1-4, with the D gene too uncertain to name. Material for sequencing was memory CD4+ T cells sorted from blood. This specimen's cell subset or site label, per the study, means: CD45RA-negative fraction. Read as DNA, the sequence is TGCGCCAGCAGCCAAGATGATAGGCAGAGCAATGAAAAACTGTTTTTT. Translated, it reads CASSQDDRQSNEKLFF.